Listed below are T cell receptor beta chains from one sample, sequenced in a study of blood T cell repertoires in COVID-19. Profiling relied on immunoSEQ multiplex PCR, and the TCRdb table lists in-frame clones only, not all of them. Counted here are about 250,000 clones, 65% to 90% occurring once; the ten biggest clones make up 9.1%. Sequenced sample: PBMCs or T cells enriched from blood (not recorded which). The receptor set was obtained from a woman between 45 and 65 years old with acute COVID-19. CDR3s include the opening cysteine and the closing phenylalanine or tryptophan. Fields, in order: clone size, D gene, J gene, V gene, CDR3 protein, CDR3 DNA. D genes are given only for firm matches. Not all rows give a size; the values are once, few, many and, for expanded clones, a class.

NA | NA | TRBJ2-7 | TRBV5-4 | CASSLPGLKGNEQYF | TGTGCCAGCAGCTTGCCGGGACTTAAGGGGAACGAGCAGTACTTC
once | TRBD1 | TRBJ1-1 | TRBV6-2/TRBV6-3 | CASSTPGGVTEAFF | TGTGCCAGCAGTACACCAGGGGGAGTCACTGAAGCTTTCTTT
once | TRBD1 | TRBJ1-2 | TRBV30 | CAWSLGGQGNYGYTF | TGTGCCTGGAGTCTTGGAGGACAGGGGAACTATGGCTACACCTTC
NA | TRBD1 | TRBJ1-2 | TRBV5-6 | CASSLPTDREFYGYTF | TGTGCCAGCAGCCTCCCCACCGACAGGGAATTTTATGGCTACACCTTC
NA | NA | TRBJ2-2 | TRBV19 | CASSILDGDSGELFF | TGTGCCAGTAGTATACTCGATGGGGACTCCGGGGAGCTGTTTTTT
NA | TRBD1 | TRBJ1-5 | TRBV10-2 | CAIGQGAGQPQHF | TGCGCCATCGGACAGGGGGCCGGTCAGCCCCAGCATTTT
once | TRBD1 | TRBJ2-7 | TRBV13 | CASSLGTGLTESEQYF | TGTGCCAGCAGCTTAGGGACAGGGCTTACGGAGTCCGAGCAGTACTTC
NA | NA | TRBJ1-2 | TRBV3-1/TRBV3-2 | CASSLQGTNYGYTF | TGTGCCAGCAGCCTACAGGGAACTAACTATGGCTACACCTTC
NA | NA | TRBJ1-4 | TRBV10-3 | CATQTDSNEKLFF | TGTGCCACCCAGACGGACAGTAATGAAAAACTGTTTTTT
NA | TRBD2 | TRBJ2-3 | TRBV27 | CASISGGAGDTQYF | TGTGCCAGCATTAGCGGGGGGGCGGGTGATACGCAGTATTTT
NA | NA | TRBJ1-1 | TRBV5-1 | CASRSGNTEAFF | TGCGCCAGCAGGTCAGGGAACACTGAAGCTTTCTTT
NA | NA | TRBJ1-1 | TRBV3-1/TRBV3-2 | CARQGRGTEAFF | TGTGCCAGGCAGGGCCGCGGCACTGAAGCTTTCTTT
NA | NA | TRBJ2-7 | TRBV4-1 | CASSQEQGRYEQYF | TGCGCCAGCAGCCAAGAACAGGGACGATACGAGCAGTACTTC
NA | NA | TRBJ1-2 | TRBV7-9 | CATGLGGGDYGYTF | TGTGCCACCGGCCTTGGAGGAGGGGATTATGGCTACACCTTC
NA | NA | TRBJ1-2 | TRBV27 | CASSPLDRPRGYGYTF | TGTGCCAGCAGTCCCCTAGACAGGCCTCGTGGATATGGCTACACCTTC
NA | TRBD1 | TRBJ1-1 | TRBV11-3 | CASSLGGQGWNTEAFF | TGTGCCAGCAGCTTAGGAGGACAGGGCTGGAACACTGAAGCTTTCTTT
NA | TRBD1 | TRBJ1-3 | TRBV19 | CASTPDRRGNTIYF | TGTGCCAGTACTCCGGACAGGCGGGGAAACACCATATATTTT
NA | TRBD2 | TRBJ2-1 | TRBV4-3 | CASSQEPGLAGDNEQFF | TGCGCCAGCAGCCAGGAACCGGGACTAGCGGGGGACAATGAGCAGTTCTTC
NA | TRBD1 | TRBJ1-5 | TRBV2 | CASSSTGGSGQPQHF | TGTGCCAGCAGTTCGACAGGGGGCTCGGGGCAGCCCCAGCATTTT
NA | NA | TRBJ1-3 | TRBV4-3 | CASSPRGSSGNTIYF | TGCGCCAGCAGCCCCCGCGGCAGCTCTGGAAACACCATATATTTT
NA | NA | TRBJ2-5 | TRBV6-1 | CASSDSETQYF | TGTGCCAGCAGTGACAGTGAGACCCAGTACTTC
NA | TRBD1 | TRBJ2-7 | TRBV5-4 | CASSHRGLSEQYF | TGTGCCAGCAGCCACAGGGGTTTGTCCGAGCAGTACTTC
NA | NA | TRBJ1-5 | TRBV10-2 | CASSEAGSNQPQHF | TGCGCCAGCAGTGAAGCGGGGAGCAATCAGCCCCAGCATTTT
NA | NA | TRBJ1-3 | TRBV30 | CAWSGGGSGNTIYF | TGTGCCTGGAGTGGGGGGGGCTCTGGAAACACCATATATTTT
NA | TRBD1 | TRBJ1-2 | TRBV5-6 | CASSLVGQGYGYTF | TGTGCCAGCAGCTTGGTGGGACAGGGCTATGGCTACACCTTC
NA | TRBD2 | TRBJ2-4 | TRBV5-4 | CASSPVGGGAAKNIQYF | TGTGCCAGCAGCCCGGTGGGCGGGGGGGCGGCCAAAAACATTCAGTACTTC
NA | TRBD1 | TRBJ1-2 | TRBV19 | CASSIDRTGGFFDGYTF | TGTGCCAGTAGTATAGACAGGACAGGGGGTTTTTTCGATGGCTACACCTTC
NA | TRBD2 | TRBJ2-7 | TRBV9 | CASSETPGDLAGAQYEQYF | TGTGCCAGCAGCGAGACCCCCGGTGATCTAGCGGGGGCTCAGTACGAGCAGTACTTC
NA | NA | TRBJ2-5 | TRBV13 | CASSPRLEWETQYF | TGTGCCAGCAGCCCGCGACTAGAGTGGGAGACCCAGTACTTC
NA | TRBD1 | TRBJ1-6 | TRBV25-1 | CASGGQGESPLHF | TGTGCCAGCGGGGGACAGGGAGAATCACCCCTCCACTTT
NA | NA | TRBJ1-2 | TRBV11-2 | CASSLVRGTLRGYTF | TGTGCCAGCAGCTTAGTCCGGGGGACGTTGAGAGGCTACACCTTC
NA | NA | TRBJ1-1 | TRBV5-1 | CASSLRPGASMGTEAFF | TGCGCCAGCAGCTTGAGGCCGGGAGCCAGTATGGGCACTGAAGCTTTCTTT